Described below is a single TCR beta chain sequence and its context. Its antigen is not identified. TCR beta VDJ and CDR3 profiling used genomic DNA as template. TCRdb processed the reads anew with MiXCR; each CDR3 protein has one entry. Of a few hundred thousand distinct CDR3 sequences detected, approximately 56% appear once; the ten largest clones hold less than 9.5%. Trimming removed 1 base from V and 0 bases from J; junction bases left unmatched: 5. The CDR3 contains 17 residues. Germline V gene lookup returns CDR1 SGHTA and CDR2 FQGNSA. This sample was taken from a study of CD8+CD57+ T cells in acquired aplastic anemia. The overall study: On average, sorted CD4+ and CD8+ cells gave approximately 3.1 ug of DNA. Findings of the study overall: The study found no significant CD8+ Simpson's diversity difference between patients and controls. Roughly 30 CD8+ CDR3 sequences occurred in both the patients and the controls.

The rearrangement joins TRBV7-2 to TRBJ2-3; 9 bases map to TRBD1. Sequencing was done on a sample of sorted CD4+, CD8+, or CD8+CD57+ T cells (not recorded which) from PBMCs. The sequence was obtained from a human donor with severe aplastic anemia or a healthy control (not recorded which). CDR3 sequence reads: CASSLGSGTGSTDTQYF. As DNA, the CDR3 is TGTGCCAGCAGCTTAGGGTCCGGGACAGGGAGCACAGATACGCAGTATTTT.